This TCR beta chain was retrieved from a study of T cell responses to AZD1222 COVID-19 vaccine. Overall study context: It was second doses at about 4 or about 12 weeks that were pooled. Findings and limits, study-wide: With dominance at 160-218 and 743-854, vaccine-associated CD4 TCRs spanned spike. Females outnumbered males among donors, who were mostly white British; clonal diversity was possibly underestimated.

Measured with immunoSEQ multiplex PCR; TCRdb has only the in-frame clones, and not every one. The data contain approximately 150,000 clones, roughly 92% of them seen just once; the ten biggest clones take up 1.1% to 1.5%. This CDR3 spans 14 amino acids. V was clipped by 6 bases and J by 0 bases, with 12 bases between them. From germline, CDR1 is GTSNPN and CDR2 SVGIG (reference sequence). With regard to this clone: Its antigen is still unknown.

This chain joins TRBV30 and TRBJ1-5; D possibly corresponds to TRBD1 (6 bases). This clonotype was obtained from an adult in good health. Sequencing used peripheral blood, obtained on day 0 of AZD1222 vaccination. The CDR3 loop is CACAGVNSNQPQHF. The CDR3 DNA follows: TGTGCCTGTGCAGGGGTAAATAGCAATCAGCCCCAGCATTTT.